The T cell receptor (beta chain) under discussion was sequenced for a study of T cell repertoires in cytomegalovirus infection. Study details: Public TCR beta signatures provided an indication of both CMV infection and a matching HLA type.

As for this clonotype: As yet, its antigen is unknown.

V was cut by 3 bases and J by 6 bases, with 13 bases left in between. The CDR3 is made up of 14 amino acids. Per germline, CDR1 MDHEN and CDR2 SYDVKM. TCRdb redid the calling of the reads with MiXCR, one entry per CDR3 protein. The top ten clones hold less than 75% of a sample with 75,000 to 100,000 distinct CDR3 sequences, around 32% of them seen once. The chain joins TRBV28 to TRBJ2-3; TRBD2 might be the D (5 bases). Sequences were derived from CD8+ T cells from cultured PBMCs, sampled from culture after CMV antigen stimulation. The TCR sequence derives from a human donor in good health (CMV status not recorded). Some clones in this sample may be carry-over from other donors' samples. The CDR3 region is CASSFPGVGDTQYF. In DNA, the CDR3 is TGTGCCAGCAGTTTTCCCGGGGTGGGGGATACGCAGTATTTT.